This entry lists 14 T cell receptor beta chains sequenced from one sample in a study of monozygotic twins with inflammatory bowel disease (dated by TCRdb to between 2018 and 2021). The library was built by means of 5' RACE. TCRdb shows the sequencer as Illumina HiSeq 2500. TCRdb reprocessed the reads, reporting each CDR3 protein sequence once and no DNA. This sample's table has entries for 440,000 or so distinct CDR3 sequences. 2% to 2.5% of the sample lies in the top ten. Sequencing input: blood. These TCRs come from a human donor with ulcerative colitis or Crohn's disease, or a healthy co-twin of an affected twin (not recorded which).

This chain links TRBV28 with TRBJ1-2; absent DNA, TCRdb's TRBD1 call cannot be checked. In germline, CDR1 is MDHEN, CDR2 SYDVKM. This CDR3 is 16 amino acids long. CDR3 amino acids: CASSLLKDGAGYGYTF.

The CDR3 protein is CAWSTGMNTEAFF. This chain joins TRBV30 and TRBJ1-1; with no DNA, the TCRdb D assignment of TRBD1 cannot be verified. The CDR3 has 13 amino acids. The germline gives CDR1 GTSNPN, CDR2 SVGIG (reference sequence).

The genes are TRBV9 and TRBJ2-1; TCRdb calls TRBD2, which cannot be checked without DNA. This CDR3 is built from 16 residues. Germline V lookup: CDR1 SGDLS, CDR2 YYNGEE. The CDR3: CASSRGGLAGGYEQFF.

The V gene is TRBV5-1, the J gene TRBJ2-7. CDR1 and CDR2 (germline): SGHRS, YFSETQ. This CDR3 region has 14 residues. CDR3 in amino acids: CASSLGDRSYEQYF.

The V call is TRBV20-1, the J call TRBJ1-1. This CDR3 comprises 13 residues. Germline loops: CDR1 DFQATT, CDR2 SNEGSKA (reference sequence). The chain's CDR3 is CSVYKTANTEAFF.

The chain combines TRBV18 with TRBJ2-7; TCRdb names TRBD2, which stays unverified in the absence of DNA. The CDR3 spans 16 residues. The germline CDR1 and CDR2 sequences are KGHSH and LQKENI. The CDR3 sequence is CASSPRVQGRGGEQYF.

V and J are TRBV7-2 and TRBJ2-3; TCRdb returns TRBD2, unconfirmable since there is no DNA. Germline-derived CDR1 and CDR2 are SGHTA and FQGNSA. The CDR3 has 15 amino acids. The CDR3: CASSLGLAGLDTQYF.

CDR3 region: CASSTGHPSYNEQFF. The genes are TRBV5-5 and TRBJ2-1; TCRdb proposes TRBD1, but this gene call is untestable without DNA. The CDR3 is made up of 15 amino acids. In germline, CDR1 is SGHKS, CDR2 YYEKEE (reference sequence).

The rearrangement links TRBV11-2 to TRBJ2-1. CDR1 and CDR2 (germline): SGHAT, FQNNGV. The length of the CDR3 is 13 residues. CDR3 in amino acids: CASSIDLYNEQFF.

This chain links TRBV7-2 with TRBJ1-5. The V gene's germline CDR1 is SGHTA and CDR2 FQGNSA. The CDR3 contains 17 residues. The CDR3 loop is CASSLVAPVYSNQPQHF.

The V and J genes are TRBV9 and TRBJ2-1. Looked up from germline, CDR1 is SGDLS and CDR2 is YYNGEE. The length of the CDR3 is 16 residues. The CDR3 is CASSVGPSIAYNEQFF.

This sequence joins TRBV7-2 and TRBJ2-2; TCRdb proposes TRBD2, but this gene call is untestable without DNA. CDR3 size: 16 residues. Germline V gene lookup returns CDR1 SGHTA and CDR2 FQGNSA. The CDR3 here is CASSLFGGKFSGELFF.

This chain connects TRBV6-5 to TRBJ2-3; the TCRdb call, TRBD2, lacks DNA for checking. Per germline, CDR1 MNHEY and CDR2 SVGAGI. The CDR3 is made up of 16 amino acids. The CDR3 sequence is CASSYGGTRNTDTQYF.

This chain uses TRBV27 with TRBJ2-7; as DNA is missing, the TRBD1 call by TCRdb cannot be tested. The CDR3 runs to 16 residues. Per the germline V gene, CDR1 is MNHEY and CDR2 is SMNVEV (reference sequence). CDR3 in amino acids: CASSFTAQGAPYEQYF.